What follows are 27 T cell receptor beta chains derived from one specimen sequenced in a study of blood T cell repertoires in COVID-19. The table came from immunoSEQ multiplex PCR; TCRdb's copy has only in-frame clones and leaves some out. The table lists some 250,000 clones, approximately 83% of them singletons. The sample consisted of peripheral blood. All receptors come from a man over 45 with active or convalescent COVID-19.

The chain combines TRBV7-8 with TRBJ1-5; tentative D call: TRBD1 (6 bases). The CDR3 spans 15 residues. Per germline, CDR1 SGHVS and CDR2 FQNEAQ. Between the trimmed V and J ends, which lost 5 bases and 4 bases, there was a span of 15 bases. The CDR3 sequence: CASSISGGLNQPQHF. DNA of the CDR3: TGTGCCAGCAGCATTAGCGGGGGGCTAAATCAGCCCCAGCATTTT.

The V gene is TRBV11-1, the J gene TRBJ1-1; perhaps TRBD1 as D (6 bases). The CDR3 is made up of 15 amino acids. Trimming pared 7 bases from V and 1 base from J, leaving 16 bases between. CDR1 SGHAT and CDR2 FQDESV come from the germline V gene (reference sequence). CDR3 bases: TGTGCCAGCACCAACCCCCGGGGGGCGAACACTGAAGCTTTCTTT. Its protein is CASTNPRGANTEAFF.

Here the CDR3 DNA reads TGTGCCAGCTCACCCCAATTTGACAGCAGGGGGGCTTTCTTT. Its translation: CASSPQFDSRGAFF. The chain is built from TRBV18 and TRBJ1-1; 7 nucleotides align to TRBD1. V was clipped by 3 bases and J by 11 bases; unmatched bases: 12. CDR1 and CDR2 (germline): KGHSH, LQKENI. The CDR3 loop spans 14 amino acids.

V gene TRBV7-2 combines with J gene TRBJ2-3, with 7 bases lining up with TRBD2. Germline trimming cut 5 bases from V and 6 bases from J; bases unmatched to any gene: 8. The CDR3 contains 14 residues. Germline CDR1 SGHTA, CDR2 FQGNSA. CDR3 sequence: CASSLSGDRDTQYF. DNA of the CDR3: TGTGCCAGCAGCCTGAGCGGGGACCGCGATACGCAGTATTTT.

The CDR3 nucleotides are TGTGCCTGGACCCGCAGAGACAGGACGAATGAAAAACTGTTTTTT. It translates to CAWTRRDRTNEKLFF. The chain uses TRBV30 and TRBJ1-4; the D gene is possibly TRBD1 (6 bases). V was shortened by 4 bases and J by 5 bases, with 17 bases between the two germline ends. This CDR3 has 15 residues. The V gene's germline CDR1 is GTSNPN and CDR2 SVGIG (reference sequence).

The V gene is TRBV4-1, the J gene TRBJ1-3; D unresolved. Germline-derived CDR1 and CDR2 are MGHRA and YSYEKL. This CDR3 spans 16 amino acids. V was shortened by 0 bases and J by 7 bases, with 16 bases between the two germline ends. CDR3 region: CASSQEQWVLENTIYF. The CDR3 region has the DNA TGCGCCAGCAGCCAAGAACAGTGGGTTTTAGAGAACACCATATATTTT.

This clone came up a few times. The chain is built from TRBV6-5 and TRBJ1-2; D is unresolved. Germline V CDR1 and CDR2: MNHEY, SVGAGI. Between the trimmed V and J ends, which lost 5 bases and 14 bases, there was a span of 18 bases. CDR3 length equals 12 residues. CDR3 amino acids: CASSHTGIWGTF. CDR3 nucleotide sequence: TGTGCCAGCAGTCATACCGGGATCTGGGGAACCTTC.

V usage is TRBV13 and J usage is TRBJ2-1, with TRBD2 identical over 8 bases. The V gene's germline CDR1 is PRHDT and CDR2 FYEKMQ (reference sequence). CDR3 size: 16 residues. J gave up 10 bases and V 3 bases, and 14 bases lay outside the gene matches. CDR3 nucleotides: TGTGCCAGCAGCTTCCGGCTAGCGGGTATTTTGGGGGAGCAGTTCTTC. This translates into CASSFRLAGILGEQFF.

The V gene is TRBV4-2, the J gene TRBJ2-5; TRBD2 matches 10 bases. The V segment lost 0 bases and the J segment 2 bases; nucleotides outside the gene matches: 6. The CDR3 is 17 amino acids. Germline CDR1 LGHNA, CDR2 YNFKEQ. This CDR3 reads CASSQERRAGGQETQYF. CDR3 sequence (DNA): TGTGCCAGCAGCCAAGAAAGGAGAGCGGGGGGGCAAGAGACCCAGTACTTC.

The rearrangement links TRBV7-2 to TRBJ2-3; D is perhaps TRBD2 (6 bases). Between the trimmed V and J ends, which lost 5 bases and 4 bases, there was a span of 22 bases. Germline V gene sequence: CDR1 SGHTA, CDR2 FQGNSA. The CDR3 covers 17 residues. CDR3 nucleotide sequence: TGTGCCAGCAGCGCCCTGATGGGACGGGGGTGGTCAGATACGCAGTATTTT. It yields the protein CASSALMGRGWSDTQYF.

V and J are TRBV4-3 and TRBJ2-5; possibly TRBD2 for D (5 bases). Germline CDR1 and CDR2: LGHNA and YSLEER. V lost 1 base, J lost 1 base, and 10 bases lay in between. This CDR3 is 15 amino acids long. The chain's CDR3 is CASSQGGSAQETQYF. In nucleotides, the CDR3 is TGCGCCAGCAGCCAAGGGGGTAGCGCCCAAGAGACCCAGTACTTC.

The chain links TRBV29-1 to TRBJ1-4; 7 positions match TRBD1. CDR1 and CDR2 from the germline V gene are SQVTM and ANQGSEA. J was trimmed by 8 bases and V by 1 base; bases with no gene match: 4. This CDR3 is 13 amino acids long. This CDR3 is CSVEVVQGEKLFF. CDR3 coding DNA: TGCAGCGTTGAAGTGGTACAGGGGGAAAAACTGTTTTTT.

The chain has TRBV12-3 or TRBV12-4 and TRBJ1-1; TRBD1 matches at 9 bases. The CDR3 totals 13 residues. V trimming: 5 bases; J trimming: 4 bases; junction bases outside the gene matches: 2. The CDR3 DNA is TGTGCCAGCAGTGGACAGGGGCGCACTGAAGCTTTCTTT. This codes for CASSGQGRTEAFF.

The chain uses TRBV30 and TRBJ2-7, with D uncertain. The length of the CDR3 is 13 residues. The V end lost 0 bases, the J end lost 7 bases, and 13 bases lay between the germline ends. Germline V CDR1 and CDR2: GTSNPN, SVGIG (reference sequence). CDR3 nucleotide sequence: TGTGCCTGGAGTGTAAGTGACCCCGGGGAGCAGTACTTC. This translates into CAWSVSDPGEQYF. The full variable domain, completed using reference TRBV30 and TRBJ2-7, is SQTIHQWPATLVQPVGSPLSLECTVEGTSNPNLYWYRQAAGRGLQLLFYSVGIGQISSEVPQNLSASRPQDRQFILSSKKLLLSDSGFYLCAWSVSDPGEQYFGPGTRLTVT.

Worth noting for this clone: Other DNA sequences in this specimen translate into the identical CDR3. J is TRBJ2-3 and V is TRBV19; the D gene is possibly TRBD2 (5 bases). Germline V CDR1 and CDR2: LNHDA, SQIVND (reference sequence). V lost 3 bases to trimming and J lost 3 bases, with 7 bases between them. The CDR3 extends over 13 amino acids. The CDR3 DNA reads TGTGCCAGTAGTATTGGCGGGACAGATACGCAGTATTTT. This translates into CASSIGGTDTQYF.

This clone came up once. V and J are TRBV6-1 and TRBJ1-5; the D gene is possibly TRBD1 (5 bases). V was cut by 3 bases and J by 2 bases, with 8 bases left in between. Germline V CDR1 and CDR2: MNHNS, SASEGT. There are 14 residues in the CDR3. The CDR3 is CASSDREGNQPQHF. DNA of the CDR3: TGTGCCAGCAGTGACAGGGAGGGCAATCAGCCCCAGCATTTT.

This clone was recorded only once. CDR3 residues: CSATPGGGYTF. For the CDR3, the DNA is TGCAGTGCTACCCCGGGGGGCGGCTACACCTTC. This rearrangement joins TRBV20-1 to TRBJ1-2; maybe TRBD1 (6 bases). This CDR3 is 11 amino acids long. Deletions cut 4 bases from V and 8 bases from J, with 11 bases between. The germline V gene has CDR1 DFQATT and CDR2 SNEGSKA (reference sequence).

V is TRBV3-1 (or the pseudogene TRBV3-2) and J is TRBJ2-3, with D perhaps TRBD2 (6 bases). Germline V lookup: CDR1 LGHDT, CDR2 YNNKEL (reference sequence). The CDR3 has 16 residues. V was shortened by 5 bases and J by 1 base, with 16 bases between the two germline ends. CDR3 residues: CASSSPRGGRTDTQYF. As DNA, the CDR3 is TGTGCCAGCAGCTCCCCTCGGGGAGGCCGCACAGATACGCAGTATTTT.

The CDR3 DNA reads TGCGCCAGCAGACCCGGCCTCGGCGGGGAAAAACTGTTTTTT. This translates into CASRPGLGGEKLFF. The chain employs TRBV5-1 and TRBJ1-4; no firm D call. The CDR3 loop spans 14 amino acids. V lost 5 bases, J lost 8 bases, and 16 bases lay in between. Germline values: CDR1 SGHRS, CDR2 YFSETQ.

The chain is built from TRBV9 and TRBJ2-6, with D maybe TRBD1 (5 bases). Germline loops: CDR1 SGDLS, CDR2 YYNGEE. This CDR3 contains 15 residues. Trimming left V 2 bases short and J 2 bases short, with 8 bases between. CDR3 coding DNA: TGTGCCAGCAGCGTCAGGGCAACTGGGGCCAACGTCCTGACTTTC. Translated, it gives CASSVRATGANVLTF.

The V and J genes are TRBV6-5 and TRBJ1-4; TRBD1 matches at 7 bases. CDR3 length: 15 amino acids. V was clipped by 7 bases and J by 5 bases; unmatched bases: 10. CDR1 and CDR2 from the germline V gene are MNHEY and SVGAGI. In nucleotides, the CDR3 is TGTGCCAGCACCCCGATCGGGACAGAGAATGAAAAACTGTTTTTT. As protein: CASTPIGTENEKLFF.

The chain carries TRBV29-1 and TRBJ1-2; 8 positions match TRBD1. The CDR3 is 13 amino acids. In germline, CDR1 is SQVTM, CDR2 ANQGSEA. Trimming cost V 6 bases and J 6 bases; bases outside gene matches: 9. The CDR3 loop is CSVARQGRDGYTF. The CDR3 coding sequence is TGCAGCGTGGCCAGACAGGGGCGTGATGGCTACACCTTC.

The rearrangement joins TRBV7-8 to TRBJ1-5; D is perhaps TRBD1 (6 bases). The V end was cut by 4 bases, the J end by 6 bases, with 19 bases between. This CDR3 is 16 amino acids long. The V gene's germline CDR1 is SGHVS and CDR2 FQNEAQ. CDR3: CASSSLGGPTGQPQHF. DNA of the CDR3: TGTGCCAGCAGCTCCCTTGGGGGCCCTACCGGTCAGCCCCAGCATTTT.

The rearrangement links TRBV6-6 to TRBJ1-6; possibly TRBD1 for D (6 bases). Per germline, CDR1 MNHNY and CDR2 SVGAGI (reference sequence). This CDR3 contains 15 residues. V was trimmed by 8 bases and J by 6 bases, leaving 17 bases between them. CDR3 coding DNA: TGTGCCAGCTGGTACGGGGGGGCCCCTAATTCACCCCTCCACTTT. Translation: CASWYGGAPNSPLHF.

The gene calls are TRBV29-1 and TRBJ2-3; D gene ambiguous. Germline assignment: CDR1 SQVTM and CDR2 ANQGSEA. Trimming pared 4 bases from V and 1 base from J, leaving 9 bases between. The CDR3 is 13 residues long. The CDR3 reads CSVVGEGTDTQYF. The CDR3 DNA is TGCAGCGTTGTCGGTGAAGGCACAGATACGCAGTATTTT.

This clone was picked up a small number of times. The V gene is TRBV7-2, the J gene TRBJ1-5; TRBD1 is a possible D gene (6 bases). CDR1 is SGHTA and CDR2 is FQGNSA in the germline V gene. V was pared by 1 base and J by 2 bases, with 6 bases between. This CDR3 region has 14 residues. CDR3 nucleotides: TGTGCCAGCAGCTTAGACAGGGGCAATCAGCCCCAGCATTTT. Residues: CASSLDRGNQPQHF.

The CDR3: CASSLEGRGPGNTIYF. The CDR3 DNA is TGTGCCAGCAGCTTAGAGGGCAGGGGGCCCGGAAACACCATATATTTT. The rearrangement links TRBV7-2 to TRBJ1-3; 8 bases agree with TRBD1. Germline lookup yields CDR1 SGHTA and CDR2 FQGNSA. The CDR3 has 16 residues. The V segment lost 1 base and the J segment 4 bases; nucleotides outside the gene matches: 6.